These T cell receptor beta chains were read from a single sample in a study of radiotherapy plus CTLA-4 blockade in lung cancer. The assay was immunoSEQ multiplex PCR, and TCRdb's table has in-frame clones only and misses some. The profile covers more than 75,000 clones, with approximately 74% appearing a single time and 2.8% taken by the ten largest. The sequencing used peripheral blood, collected from a patient treated with radiotherapy plus ipilimumab. The origin of the receptors is a human donor with non-small cell lung cancer who had a partial response to radiotherapy plus ipilimumab. Some clones in this sample may be carry-over from other donors' samples. Both conserved end residues are part of each CDR3. The D gene is left open where the match is weak. Only some rows state a clone size, as once, few, many or a class for expanded clones.

DNA: TGTGCCAGCAGCCGCGGTGGACAGGGTAAAGGTGAGCAGTTCTTC; CDR3: CASSRGGQGKGEQFF; V: TRBV11-2; D: TRBD1; size: .; J: TRBJ2-1
DNA: TGTGCCAGCAGCTACGGGAATGAGCAGTTCTTC; CDR3: CASSYGNEQFF; V: TRBV11-3; D: .; size: .; J: TRBJ2-1
DNA: TGCGCCAGCAGCTTGTTATTTGCGGACGAGCAGTACTTC; CDR3: CASSLLFADEQYF; V: TRBV5-1; D: .; size: .; J: TRBJ2-7
DNA: TGTGCCAGCAGCGCGGCCGCGGCAGGGAAGTACGAGCAGTACTTC; CDR3: CASSAAAAGKYEQYF; V: TRBV27; D: .; size: .; J: TRBJ2-7
DNA: TGTGCCAGCAGAGGGACAGGGGGCGTTATAGGCTACACCTTC; CDR3: CASRGTGGVIGYTF; V: TRBV6-5; D: TRBD1; size: .; J: TRBJ1-2
DNA: TGCGCCAGCAGCACTAGCGGGAGCTCCTACAATGAGCAGTTCTTC; CDR3: CASSTSGSSYNEQFF; V: TRBV5-1; D: TRBD2; size: once; J: TRBJ2-1
DNA: TGTGCCACCAGCCACCTCAAAGTTTCAGGGATACAAGAGACCCAGTACTTC; CDR3: CATSHLKVSGIQETQYF; V: TRBV15; D: .; size: few; J: TRBJ2-5
DNA: TGTGCCAGCAGGACAGCGCTCAATCAGCCCCAGCATTTT; CDR3: CASRTALNQPQHF; V: TRBV28; D: .; size: few; J: TRBJ1-5
DNA: TGTGCCAGCAGCTTGCCGGGGGGCGAGCAGTACTTC; CDR3: CASSLPGGEQYF; V: TRBV7-9; D: TRBD2; size: .; J: TRBJ2-7
DNA: TGTGCCAGCAGCTTAGGGTCGGGCGGCCCAGGGGGACAGTTCTTC; CDR3: CASSLGSGGPGGQFF; V: TRBV7-9; D: TRBD1; size: .; J: TRBJ2-1
DNA: TGTGCCAGCCTACCTGGGGGACTAGCGGAGACCTACGAGCAGTACTTC; CDR3: CASLPGGLAETYEQYF; V: TRBV11-2; D: TRBD2; size: .; J: TRBJ2-7